The rows below give T cell receptor beta chains drawn from one sample of a study of response to subunit inactivated influenza vaccine. TCRdb used MiXCR to reprocess the RT-PCR reads, holding one entry per CDR3 protein. The table records around 650,000 distinct CDR3 sequences, 15% to 17% of them present only once. This sample comprised PBMCs from blood, obtained roughly 12 days after vaccination. These receptor sequences come from a man aged 50 or older who received an inactivated influenza vaccine. Each CDR3 is given with its conserved first and last residue. Fields, in order: V gene, D gene, clone size, J gene, CDR3 DNA, CDR3 protein. The D gene is left open where the match is weak. Not every row has a clone size; where given, it reads once, few, many or a size class.

>TRBV6-2/TRBV6-3|.|few|TRBJ2-7
TGTGCCACCTGGGACGCGTACGAGCAGTACTTC
CATWDAYEQYF
>TRBV5-1|TRBD2|.|TRBJ2-5
TGCGCCAGCAGCTTGGCGAATACAGCGGGGGCTTTGGAGACCCAGTACTTC
CASSLANTAGALETQYF
>TRBV10-3|.|.|TRBJ1-2
TGTGCCATCAGTGAGTCAACTGACTATGGCTACACCTTC
CAISESTDYGYTF
>TRBV12-3/TRBV12-4|TRBD1|many|TRBJ2-1
TGTGCCAGCAGTTTGACCGGGGACAGCGATGAGCAGTTCTTC
CASSLTGDSDEQFF
>TRBV7-9|.|few|TRBJ1-3
TGTGCCAGCAGCCCGGAGACAGGAGGAAACACCATATATTTT
CASSPETGGNTIYF
>TRBV28|TRBD1|.|TRBJ1-2
TGTGCCAGCAGTTCCTTCCCGGGACAGTCCAATGGCTACACCTTC
CASSSFPGQSNGYTF
>TRBV20-1|.|.|TRBJ2-1
TGCAGTGCTAGAGATCTCCGGGACATATACAATGAGCAGTTCTTC
CSARDLRDIYNEQFF
>TRBV6-1|TRBD2|.|TRBJ2-1
TGTGCCAGCAAACCGGGACTAGGTGGGTTCAATGAGCAGTTCTTC
CASKPGLGGFNEQFF
>TRBV20-1|.|many|TRBJ2-2
TGCAGGCCCCAGAGGCGCACCGGGGAGCTGTTTTTT
CRPQRRTGELFF
>TRBV7-2|.|few|TRBJ2-1
TGTGCCAGCAGCTTAGAGACTTCCATGCGACAGTTCTTC
CASSLETSMRQFF
>TRBV7-9|.|many|TRBJ2-3
TGTGCCAGCAGCTTTACAGGGTATACGCAGTATTTT
CASSFTGYTQYF
>TRBV4-3|.|many|TRBJ2-3
TGCGCCAGCAGCCAAGATGTCCGCACAGATACGCAGTATTTT
CASSQDVRTDTQYF
>TRBV20-1|TRBD2|.|TRBJ2-7
TGCAGTGCTGCTGAACTTAGCGGGAGTTACTCCTACGAGCAGTACTTC
CSAAELSGSYSYEQYF
>TRBV5-1|.|.|TRBJ2-2
TGCGCCAGCAGCCTTGGGCCGACAGGATCCGGGGAGCTGTTTTTT
CASSLGPTGSGELFF
>TRBV5-1|.|few|TRBJ2-5
TGCGCCAGCAGCTCAGGCCCCGGCGAGGCCCAGTACTTC
CASSSGPGEAQYF